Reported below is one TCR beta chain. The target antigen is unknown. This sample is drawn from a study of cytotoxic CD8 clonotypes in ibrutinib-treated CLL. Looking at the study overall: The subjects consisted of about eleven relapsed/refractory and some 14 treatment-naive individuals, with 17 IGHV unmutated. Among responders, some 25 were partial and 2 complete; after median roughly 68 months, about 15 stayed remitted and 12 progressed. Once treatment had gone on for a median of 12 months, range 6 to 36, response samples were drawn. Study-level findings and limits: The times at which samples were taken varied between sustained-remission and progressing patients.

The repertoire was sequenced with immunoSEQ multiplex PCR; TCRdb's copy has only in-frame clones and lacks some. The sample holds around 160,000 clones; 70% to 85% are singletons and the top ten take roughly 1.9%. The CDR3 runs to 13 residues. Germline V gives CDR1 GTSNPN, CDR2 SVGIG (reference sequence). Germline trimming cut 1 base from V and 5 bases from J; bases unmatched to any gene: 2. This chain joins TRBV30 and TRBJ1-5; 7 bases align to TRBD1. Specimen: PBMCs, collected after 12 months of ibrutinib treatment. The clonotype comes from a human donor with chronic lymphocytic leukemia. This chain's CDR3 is CAWSAQGYQPQHF. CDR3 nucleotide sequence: TGTGCCTGGAGTGCACAGGGGTATCAGCCCCAGCATTTT.